The rows below give T cell receptor beta chains drawn from one sample of a study of T cell responses to AZD1222 COVID-19 vaccine. This table comes from immunoSEQ multiplex PCR, and its TCRdb copy is limited to in-frame clones, with some not included. The sample has about 120,000 clones, approximately 83% seen once. The sequencing used peripheral blood, collected on day 0 of MenACWY control vaccination. The receptors derive from an adult in good health. Each CDR3 is given with its conserved first and last residue. Fields, in order: V gene, D gene, J gene, clone size, CDR3 protein, CDR3 DNA. D genes are given only for firm matches. Some rows mark clone size as missing; the rest say once, few, many or name a class of expanded clone.

TRBV4-2	-	TRBJ2-5	-	CASSQDPPRGSLQETQYF	TGTGCCAGCAGCCAAGATCCCCCCCGGGGATCACTCCAAGAGACCCAGTACTTC
TRBV6-5	TRBD1	TRBJ1-2	-	CAGEEGAYGYTF	TGTGCCGGCGAAGAGGGGGCCTATGGCTACACCTTC
TRBV19	TRBD1	TRBJ1-6	-	CASSIDLGTANSPLHF	TGTGCCAGTAGTATAGATCTGGGGACAGCCAATTCACCCCTCCACTTT
TRBV18	-	TRBJ1-1	-	CASSPGFSNTEAFF	TGTGCCAGCTCACCGGGATTTAGTAACACTGAAGCTTTCTTT
TRBV4-1	TRBD1	TRBJ1-2	-	CASSQLRDRLLYGYTF	TGCGCCAGCAGCCAATTGAGGGACAGGCTACTCTATGGCTACACCTTC
TRBV6-5	TRBD1	TRBJ1-1	-	CASSYGTGVNTEAFF	TGTGCCAGCAGTTACGGGACAGGAGTAAACACTGAAGCTTTCTTT
TRBV25-1	TRBD1	TRBJ1-4	once	CATTGTGGEKLFF	TGTGCCACCACCGGGACAGGGGGTGAAAAACTGTTTTTT
TRBV3-1/TRBV3-2	-	TRBJ1-1	-	CASSYNMNTEAFF	TGTGCCAGCAGCTACAACATGAACACTGAAGCTTTCTTT
TRBV4-3	TRBD2	TRBJ2-5	few	CASSQDPPSGGVETQYF	TGCGCCAGCAGCCAAGATCCCCCTAGCGGGGGGGTGGAGACCCAGTACTTC
TRBV13	-	TRBJ2-5	-	CASSHRTPQETQYF	TGTGCCAGCAGCCACAGGACCCCTCAAGAGACCCAGTACTTC
TRBV4-3	-	TRBJ1-2	-	CASSHPGTGLYGYTF	TGCGCCAGCAGCCACCCTGGAACAGGGCTCTATGGCTACACCTTC
TRBV19	TRBD1	TRBJ1-6	-	CASRIGTAYNSPLHF	TGTGCCAGTAGGATTGGGACAGCCTATAATTCACCCCTCCACTTT
TRBV7-8	-	TRBJ2-5	-	CASSLGTVQETQYF	TGTGCCAGCAGCTTAGGGACGGTCCAAGAGACCCAGTACTTC
TRBV23-1	-	TRBJ1-2	-	CASSQCHYGYTF	TGCGCCAGCAGTCAATGCCACTATGGCTACACCTTC
TRBV9	-	TRBJ1-3	-	CASSPPGWAPGNTIYF	TGTGCCAGCAGTCCTCCGGGTTGGGCCCCTGGAAACACCATATATTTT
TRBV9	TRBD2	TRBJ2-4	-	CASSGTSGVSKNIQYF	TGTGCCAGCAGCGGGACTAGCGGGGTATCCAAAAACATTCAGTACTTC
TRBV6-1	-	TRBJ2-7	-	CASSEGYEQYF	TGTGCCAGCAGTGAAGGCTACGAGCAGTACTTC
TRBV5-1	-	TRBJ1-1	-	CASSLKPDWGTEAFF	TGCGCCAGCAGCTTGAAGCCAGACTGGGGCACTGAAGCTTTCTTT
TRBV18	TRBD1	TRBJ1-3	-	CASSGTGAVNTIYF	TGTGCCAGCTCCGGGACAGGCGCCGTAAACACCATATATTTT
TRBV18	TRBD2	TRBJ2-2	-	CASSKGRETNTGELFF	TGTGCCAGCTCAAAAGGGAGGGAAACGAACACCGGGGAGCTGTTTTTT
TRBV6-5	-	TRBJ1-2	-	CASSPMGGYTF	TGTGCCAGCAGCCCCATGGGGGGCTACACCTTC
TRBV4-2	-	TRBJ1-6	-	CASSQDPPGPGRVTPLHF	TGTGCCAGCAGCCAAGACCCCCCGGGCCCGGGGAGGGTTACACCCCTCCACTTT
TRBV5-1	-	TRBJ1-6	-	CASSLGPNSPLHF	TGCGCCAGCAGCCTGGGACCCAATTCACCCCTCCACTTT
TRBV24-1	TRBD2	TRBJ2-1	-	CATRGLAGGHDEQFF	TGTGCCACCAGGGGGCTAGCGGGGGGGCACGATGAGCAGTTCTTC
TRBV5-1	TRBD1	TRBJ1-1	few	CASGDRAEGGEAFF	TGCGCCAGCGGGGACAGGGCAGAGGGAGGTGAAGCTTTCTTT
TRBV2	TRBD1	TRBJ1-5	many	CASSIDRGQGQPQHF	TGTGCCAGCAGTATTGACAGGGGGCAAGGTCAGCCCCAGCATTTT
TRBV7-6	TRBD1	TRBJ1-1	-	CASSVGQGAGSTEAFF	TGTGCCAGCAGCGTAGGACAGGGGGCGGGGAGCACTGAAGCTTTCTTT
TRBV7-2	-	TRBJ1-6	-	CASGSYNSPLHF	TGTGCCAGCGGGTCCTATAATTCACCCCTCCACTTT
TRBV21-1	-	TRBJ1-3	-	CASSKISRNSGNTIYF	TGTGCCAGCAGCAAAATAAGCCGGAACTCTGGAAACACCATATATTTT
TRBV5-1	-	TRBJ2-1	-	CASSLGASRFLDEQFF	TGCGCCAGCAGCTTGGGGGCTAGCAGGTTTTTGGATGAGCAGTTCTTC
TRBV6-4	-	TRBJ1-2	once	CASSRDSSNYGYTF	TGTGCCAGCAGCAGGGACTCTTCTAACTATGGCTACACCTTC
TRBV6-5	TRBD2	TRBJ2-1	-	CASSFGLATRNEQFF	TGTGCCAGCAGCTTTGGACTAGCTACGCGCAATGAGCAGTTCTTC
TRBV10-3	-	TRBJ1-1	-	CAISEFQGYTEAFF	TGTGCCATCAGTGAGTTTCAGGGCTACACTGAAGCTTTCTTT
TRBV3-1/TRBV3-2	-	TRBJ1-1	-	CASSQDRVGPGDTEAFF	TGTGCCAGCAGCCAAGATAGGGTAGGGCCTGGGGACACTGAAGCTTTCTTT
TRBV28	TRBD2	TRBJ2-5	-	CASRTPGGWETQYF	TGTGCCAGCAGAACTCCGGGGGGTTGGGAGACCCAGTACTTC
TRBV4-3	-	TRBJ2-1	few	CASSQDLALPNEQFF	TGCGCCAGCAGCCAAGATCTGGCCCTTCCCAATGAGCAGTTCTTC
TRBV3-1/TRBV3-2	-	TRBJ1-1	-	CASSRRSGNTEAFF	TGTGCCAGCAGCCGCCGGTCGGGGAACACTGAAGCTTTCTTT
TRBV10-3	-	TRBJ1-6	-	CAISEWPGLYNSPLHF	TGTGCCATCAGTGAATGGCCGGGTTTGTATAATTCACCCCTCCACTTT
TRBV18	-	TRBJ2-7	-	CASSPATGNEQYF	TGTGCCAGCTCACCAGCAACAGGGAACGAGCAGTACTTC
TRBV4-3	-	TRBJ1-6	-	CASSQEGTRYNSPLHF	TGCGCCAGCAGCCAAGAAGGGACCCGCTATAATTCACCCCTCCACTTT
TRBV7-7	-	TRBJ2-5	-	CASSLGVGQETQYF	TGTGCTAGCAGCTTAGGTGTAGGCCAAGAGACCCAGTACTTC
TRBV2	TRBD2	TRBJ2-7	-	CASTRGGTSLPTREYF	TGTGCCAGCACCCGGGGGGGGACTAGCCTTCCTACGAGGGAGTACTTC
TRBV9	TRBD2	TRBJ2-3	-	CASSVDGGGQTDTQYF	TGTGCCAGCAGCGTAGACGGCGGGGGGCAGACAGATACGCAGTATTTT
TRBV7-6	-	TRBJ2-7	-	CASSPGQNPSYEQYF	TGTGCCAGCAGCCCTGGACAGAACCCCTCCTACGAGCAGTACTTC
TRBV11-2	-	TRBJ2-7	once	CAAGGAGGIEQYF	TGTGCCGCCGGGGGGGCAGGGGGCATCGAGCAGTACTTC
TRBV7-3	-	TRBJ1-1	-	CASSLGQNTEAFF	TGTGCCAGCAGCCTTGGACAGAACACTGAAGCTTTCTTT
TRBV7-9	TRBD1	TRBJ1-3	-	CASSRDRSPRNTIYF	TGTGCCAGCAGCCGGGACAGGAGTCCACGAAACACCATATATTTT
TRBV5-1	TRBD2	TRBJ2-1	-	CASSPGLGIYNEQFF	TGCGCCAGCAGCCCCGGACTAGGGATCTACAATGAGCAGTTCTTC
TRBV5-1	-	TRBJ1-6	-	CASSRFPGAHNSPLHF	TGCGCCAGCAGCCGTTTCCCAGGGGCCCATAATTCACCCCTCCACTTT